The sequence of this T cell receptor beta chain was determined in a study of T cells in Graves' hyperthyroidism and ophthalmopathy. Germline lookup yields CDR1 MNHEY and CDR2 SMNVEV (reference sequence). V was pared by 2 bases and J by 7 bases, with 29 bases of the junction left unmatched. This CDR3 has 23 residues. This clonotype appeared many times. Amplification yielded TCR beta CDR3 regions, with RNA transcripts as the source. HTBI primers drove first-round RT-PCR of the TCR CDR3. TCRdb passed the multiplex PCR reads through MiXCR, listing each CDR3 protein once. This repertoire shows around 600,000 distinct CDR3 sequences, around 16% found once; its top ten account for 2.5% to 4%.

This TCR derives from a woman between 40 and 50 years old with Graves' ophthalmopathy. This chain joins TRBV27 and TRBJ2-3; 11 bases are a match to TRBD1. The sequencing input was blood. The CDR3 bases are TGTGCCAGCAGTTTAAAGCCCCTAAGAGGACAGGGGGCGCAGAGCGGGAGTTTTCATACGCAGTATTTT. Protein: CASSLKPLRGQGAQSGSFHTQYF.